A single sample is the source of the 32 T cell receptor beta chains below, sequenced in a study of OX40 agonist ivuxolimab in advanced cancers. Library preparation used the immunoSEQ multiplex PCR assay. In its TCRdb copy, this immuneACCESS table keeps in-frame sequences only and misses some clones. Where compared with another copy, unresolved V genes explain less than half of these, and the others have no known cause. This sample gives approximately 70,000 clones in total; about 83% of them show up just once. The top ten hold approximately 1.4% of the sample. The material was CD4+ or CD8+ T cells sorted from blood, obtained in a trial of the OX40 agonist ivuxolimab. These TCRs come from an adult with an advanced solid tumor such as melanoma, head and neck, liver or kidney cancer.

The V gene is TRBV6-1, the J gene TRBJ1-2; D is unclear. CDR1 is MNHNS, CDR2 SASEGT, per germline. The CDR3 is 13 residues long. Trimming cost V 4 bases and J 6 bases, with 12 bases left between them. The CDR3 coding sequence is TGTGCCAGCAGTGTTCCCTTGTCGGATGGCTACACCTTC. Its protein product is CASSVPLSDGYTF.

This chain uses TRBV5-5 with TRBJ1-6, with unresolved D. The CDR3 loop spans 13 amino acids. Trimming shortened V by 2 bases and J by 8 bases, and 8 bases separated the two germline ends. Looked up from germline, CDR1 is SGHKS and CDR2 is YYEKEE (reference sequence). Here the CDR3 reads CASSFLSDSPLHF. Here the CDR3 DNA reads TGTGCCAGCAGCTTTTTGTCCGATTCACCCCTCCACTTT.

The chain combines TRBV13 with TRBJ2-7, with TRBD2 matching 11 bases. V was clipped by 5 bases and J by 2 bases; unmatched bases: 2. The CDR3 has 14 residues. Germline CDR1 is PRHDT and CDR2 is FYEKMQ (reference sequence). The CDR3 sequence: CASSISGGAYEQYF. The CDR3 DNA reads TGTGCCAGCAGCATTAGCGGGGGGGCCTACGAGCAGTACTTC.

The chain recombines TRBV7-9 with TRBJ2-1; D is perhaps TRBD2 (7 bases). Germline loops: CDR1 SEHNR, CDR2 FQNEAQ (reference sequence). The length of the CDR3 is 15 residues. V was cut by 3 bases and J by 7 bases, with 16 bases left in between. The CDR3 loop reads CASSFVRGGRNEQFF. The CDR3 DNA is TGTGCCAGCAGCTTTGTGAGGGGGGGCCGTAATGAGCAGTTCTTC.

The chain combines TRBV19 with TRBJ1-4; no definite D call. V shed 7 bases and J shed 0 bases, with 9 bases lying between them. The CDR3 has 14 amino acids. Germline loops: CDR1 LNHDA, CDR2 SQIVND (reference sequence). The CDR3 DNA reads TGTGCCAGTACCGGGCCGGCAACTAATGAAAAACTGTTTTTT. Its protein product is CASTGPATNEKLFF.

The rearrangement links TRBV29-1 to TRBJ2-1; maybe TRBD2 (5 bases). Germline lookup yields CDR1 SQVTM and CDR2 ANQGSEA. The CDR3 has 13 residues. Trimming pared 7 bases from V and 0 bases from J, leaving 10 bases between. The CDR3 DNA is TGCAGCGGAGCCGGGAACTCCTACAATGAGCAGTTCTTC. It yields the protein CSGAGNSYNEQFF.

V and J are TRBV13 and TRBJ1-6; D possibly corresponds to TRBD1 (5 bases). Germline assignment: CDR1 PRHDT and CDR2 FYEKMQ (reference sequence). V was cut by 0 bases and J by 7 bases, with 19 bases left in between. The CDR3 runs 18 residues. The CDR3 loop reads CASSLGQTVGSKNSPLHF. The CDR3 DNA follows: TGTGCCAGCAGCTTAGGGCAGACAGTTGGGTCTAAGAATTCACCCCTCCACTTT.

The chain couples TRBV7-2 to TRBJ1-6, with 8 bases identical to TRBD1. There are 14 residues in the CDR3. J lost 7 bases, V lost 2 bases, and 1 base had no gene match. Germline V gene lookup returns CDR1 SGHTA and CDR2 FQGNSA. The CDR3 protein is CASSLQGANSPLHF. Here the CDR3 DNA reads TGTGCCAGCAGCTTACAGGGGGCAAATTCACCCCTCCACTTT.

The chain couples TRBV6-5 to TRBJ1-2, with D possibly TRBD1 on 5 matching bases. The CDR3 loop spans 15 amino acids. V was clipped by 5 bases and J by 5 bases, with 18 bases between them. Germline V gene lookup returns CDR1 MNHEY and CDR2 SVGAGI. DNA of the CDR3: TGTGCCAGCAGTCAATTGGCAGGGTTAGGATATGGCTACACCTTC. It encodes CASSQLAGLGYGYTF.

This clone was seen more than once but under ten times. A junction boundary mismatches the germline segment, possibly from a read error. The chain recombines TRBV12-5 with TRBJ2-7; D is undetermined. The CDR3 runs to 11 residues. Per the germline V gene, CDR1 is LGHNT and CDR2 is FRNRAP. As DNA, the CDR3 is TGTGCTAGTGCCATCCCCCCGGAGCGGTACTTC. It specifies CASAIPPERYF.

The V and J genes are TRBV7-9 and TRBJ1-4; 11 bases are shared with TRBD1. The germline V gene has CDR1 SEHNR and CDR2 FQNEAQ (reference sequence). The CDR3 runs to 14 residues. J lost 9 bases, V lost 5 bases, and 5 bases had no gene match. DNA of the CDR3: TGTGCCAGCAGCCTTGGGACAGGGGGGAAAAAACTGTTTTTT. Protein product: CASSLGTGGKKLFF.

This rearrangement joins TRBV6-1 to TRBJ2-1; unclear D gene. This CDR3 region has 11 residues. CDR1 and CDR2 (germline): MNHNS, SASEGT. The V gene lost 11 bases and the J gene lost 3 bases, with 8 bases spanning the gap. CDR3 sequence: CAGGNYNEQFF. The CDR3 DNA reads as TGTGCCGGCGGAAACTACAATGAGCAGTTCTTC.

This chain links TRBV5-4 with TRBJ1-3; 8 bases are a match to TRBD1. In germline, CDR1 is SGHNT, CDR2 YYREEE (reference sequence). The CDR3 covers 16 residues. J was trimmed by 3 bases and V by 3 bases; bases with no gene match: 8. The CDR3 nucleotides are TGTGCCAGCAGCTCCTTGGACAGGGTGGTTGGAAACACCATATATTTT. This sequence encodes CASSSLDRVVGNTIYF.

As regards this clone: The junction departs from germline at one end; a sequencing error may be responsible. CDR3 nucleotides: TGTGCCGGCAGCGTAGTCGGGGGGGCCAAGACCCAGTACTTC. Translation: CAGSVVGGAKTQYF. The V call is TRBV9, the J call TRBJ2-5; TRBD2 matches at 8 bases. There are 14 residues in the CDR3. Germline V gene data show CDR1 as SGDLS and CDR2 as YYNGEE.

The CDR3 nucleotides are TGCGCCAGCAGCCTTAGCGGGGGGACCTACAATGAGCAGTTCTTC. Translated, it gives CASSLSGGTYNEQFF. J is TRBJ2-1 and V is TRBV5-1; TRBD2 matches at 10 bases. Germline V gene sequence: CDR1 SGHRS, CDR2 YFSETQ. The CDR3 is 15 residues long. V shed 4 bases, J shed 2 bases, and the junction held 3 bases outside the gene matches.

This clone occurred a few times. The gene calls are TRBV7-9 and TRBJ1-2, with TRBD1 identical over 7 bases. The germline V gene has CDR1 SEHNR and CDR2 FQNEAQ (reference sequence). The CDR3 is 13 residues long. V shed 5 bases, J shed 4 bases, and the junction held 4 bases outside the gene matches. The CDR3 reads CASSPDRAYGYTF. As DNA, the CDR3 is TGTGCCAGCAGCCCAGACAGGGCCTATGGCTACACCTTC.

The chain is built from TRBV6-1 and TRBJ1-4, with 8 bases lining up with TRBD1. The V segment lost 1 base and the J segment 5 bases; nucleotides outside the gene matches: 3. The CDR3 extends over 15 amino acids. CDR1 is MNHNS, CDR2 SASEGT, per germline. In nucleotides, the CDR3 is TGTGCCAGCAGTGAAGGGGGACAGGTGAATGAAAAACTGTTTTTT. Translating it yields CASSEGGQVNEKLFF.

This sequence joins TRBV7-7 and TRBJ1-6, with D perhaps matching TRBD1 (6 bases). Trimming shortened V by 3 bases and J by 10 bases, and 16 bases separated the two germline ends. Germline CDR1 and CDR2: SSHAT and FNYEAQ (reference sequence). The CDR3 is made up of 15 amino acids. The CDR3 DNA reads TGTGCCAGCAGCTTTAGGCAACAGGGAAGGTCACCCCTCCACTTT. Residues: CASSFRQQGRSPLHF.

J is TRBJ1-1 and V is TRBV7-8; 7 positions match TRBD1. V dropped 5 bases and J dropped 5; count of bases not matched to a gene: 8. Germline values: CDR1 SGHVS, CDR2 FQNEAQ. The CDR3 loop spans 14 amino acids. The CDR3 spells CASSQDRDRTEAFF. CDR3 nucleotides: TGTGCCAGCAGCCAAGACAGGGATCGTACTGAAGCTTTCTTT.

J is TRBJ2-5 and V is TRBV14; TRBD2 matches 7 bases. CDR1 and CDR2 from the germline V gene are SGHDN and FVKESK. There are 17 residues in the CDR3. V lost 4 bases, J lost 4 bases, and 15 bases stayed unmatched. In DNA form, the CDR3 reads TGTGCCAGCAGCCCCGGGGGGAGGGGCCGTAATCGAGAGACCCAGTACTTC. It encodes CASSPGGRGRNRETQYF.

CDR3 amino acids: CASSYHGGWDSPLHF. Written as DNA, the CDR3 is TGTGCCAGCAGTTACCATGGGGGTTGGGATTCACCCCTCCACTTT. The chain employs TRBV6-6 and TRBJ1-6, with D perhaps TRBD1 (5 bases). V lost 2 bases, J lost 8 bases, and 13 bases lay in between. Per germline, CDR1 MNHNY and CDR2 SVGAGI (reference sequence). There are 15 residues in the CDR3.

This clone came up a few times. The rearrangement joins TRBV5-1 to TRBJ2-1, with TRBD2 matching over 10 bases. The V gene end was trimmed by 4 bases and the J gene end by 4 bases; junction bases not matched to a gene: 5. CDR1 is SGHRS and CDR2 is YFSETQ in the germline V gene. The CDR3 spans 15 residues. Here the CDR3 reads CASSRLAGEYNEQFF. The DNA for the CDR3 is TGCGCCAGCAGCCGGCTAGCGGGGGAGTACAATGAGCAGTTCTTC.

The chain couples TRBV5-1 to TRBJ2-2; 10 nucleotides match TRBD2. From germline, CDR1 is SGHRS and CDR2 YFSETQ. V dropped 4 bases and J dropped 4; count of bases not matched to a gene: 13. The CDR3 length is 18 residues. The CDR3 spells CASSRRSGGATSTGELFF. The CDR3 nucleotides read TGCGCCAGCAGCCGGCGCAGCGGGGGGGCCACGAGCACCGGGGAGCTGTTTTTT. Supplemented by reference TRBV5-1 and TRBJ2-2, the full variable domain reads KAGVTQTPRYLIKTRGQQVTLSCSPISGHRSVSWYQQTPGQGLQFLFEYFSETQRNKGNFPGRFSGRQFSNSRSEMNVSTLELGDSALYLCASSRRSGGATSTGELFFGEGSRLTVL.

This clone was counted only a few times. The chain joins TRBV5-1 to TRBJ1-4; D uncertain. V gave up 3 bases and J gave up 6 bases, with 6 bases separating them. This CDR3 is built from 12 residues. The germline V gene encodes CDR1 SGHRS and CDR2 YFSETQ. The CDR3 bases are TGCGCCAGCAGCTGGGGAGATGAAAAACTGTTTTTT. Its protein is CASSWGDEKLFF.

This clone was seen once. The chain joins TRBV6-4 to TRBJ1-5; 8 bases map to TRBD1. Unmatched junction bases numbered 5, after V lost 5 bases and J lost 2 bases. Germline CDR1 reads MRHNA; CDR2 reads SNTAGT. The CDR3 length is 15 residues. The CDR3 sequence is CASSNRQGRNQPQHF. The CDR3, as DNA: TGTGCCAGCAGTAATCGACAGGGGCGCAATCAGCCCCAGCATTTT.

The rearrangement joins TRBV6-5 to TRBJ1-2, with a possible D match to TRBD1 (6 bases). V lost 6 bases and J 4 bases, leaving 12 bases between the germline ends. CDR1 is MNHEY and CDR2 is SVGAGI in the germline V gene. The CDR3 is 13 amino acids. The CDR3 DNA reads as TGTGCCAGCAGATACAGGGAACTCTATGGCTACACCTTC. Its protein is CASRYRELYGYTF.

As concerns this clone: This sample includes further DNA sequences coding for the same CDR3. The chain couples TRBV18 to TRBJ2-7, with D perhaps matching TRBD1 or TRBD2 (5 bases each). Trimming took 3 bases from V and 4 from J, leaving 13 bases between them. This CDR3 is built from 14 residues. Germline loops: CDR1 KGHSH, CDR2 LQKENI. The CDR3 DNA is TGTGCCAGCTCACCTCGGGACGGTCCATACGAGCAGTACTTC. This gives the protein CASSPRDGPYEQYF. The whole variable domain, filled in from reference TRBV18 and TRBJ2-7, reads NAGVMQNPRHLVRRRGQEARLRCSPMKGHSHVYWYRQLPEEGLKFMVYLQKENIIDESGMPKERFSAEFPKEGPSILRIQQVVRGDSAAYFCASSPRDGPYEQYFGPGTRLTVT.

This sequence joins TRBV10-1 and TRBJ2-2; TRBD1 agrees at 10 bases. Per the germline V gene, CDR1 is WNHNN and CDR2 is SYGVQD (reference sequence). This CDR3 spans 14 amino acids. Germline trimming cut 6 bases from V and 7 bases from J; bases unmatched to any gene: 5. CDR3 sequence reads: CASSLDRGIGELFF. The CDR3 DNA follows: TGCGCCAGCAGCCTGGACAGGGGGATCGGGGAGCTGTTTTTT.

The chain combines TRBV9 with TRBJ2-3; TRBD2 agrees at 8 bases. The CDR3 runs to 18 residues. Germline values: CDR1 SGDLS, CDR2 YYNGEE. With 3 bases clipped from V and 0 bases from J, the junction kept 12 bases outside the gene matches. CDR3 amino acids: CASSERGWASGSTDTQYF. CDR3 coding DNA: TGTGCCAGCAGCGAGAGGGGGTGGGCTAGCGGGAGCACAGATACGCAGTATTTT. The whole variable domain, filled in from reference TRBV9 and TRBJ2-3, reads DSGVTQTPKHLITATGQRVTLRCSPRSGDLSVYWYQQSLDQGLQFLIQYYNGEERAKGNILERFSAQQFPDLHSELNLSSLELGDSALYFCASSERGWASGSTDTQYFGPGTRLTVL.

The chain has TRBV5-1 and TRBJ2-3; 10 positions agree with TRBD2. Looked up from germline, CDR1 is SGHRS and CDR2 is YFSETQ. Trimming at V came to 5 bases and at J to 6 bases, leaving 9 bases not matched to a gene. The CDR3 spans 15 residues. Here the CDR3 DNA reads TGCGCCAGCAGAAAGCGGGGGGGTAGTTTTGATACGCAGTATTTT. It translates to CASRKRGGSFDTQYF.

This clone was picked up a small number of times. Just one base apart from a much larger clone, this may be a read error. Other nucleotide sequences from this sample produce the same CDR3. The CDR3 region has the DNA TGCGCCAGCAGCAGGGACAGGGCCTACGAGCAGTACTTC. Translating gives CASSRDRAYEQYF. V is TRBV10-1 and J is TRBJ2-7; 9 bases map to TRBD1. The CDR3 totals 13 residues. Looked up from germline, CDR1 is WNHNN and CDR2 is SYGVQD (reference sequence). With V trimmed by 6 bases and J by 2 bases, 2 bases remained unmatched.

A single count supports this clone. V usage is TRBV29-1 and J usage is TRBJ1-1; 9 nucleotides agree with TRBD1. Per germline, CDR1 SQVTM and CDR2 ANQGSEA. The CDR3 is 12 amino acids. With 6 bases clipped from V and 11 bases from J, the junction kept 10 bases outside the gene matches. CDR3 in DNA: TGCAGCGTCCGCAGACAGGGGGACTTGGCTTTCTTT. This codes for CSVRRQGDLAFF. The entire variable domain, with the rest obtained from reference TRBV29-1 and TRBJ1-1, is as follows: SAVISQKPSRDICQRGTSLTIQCQVDSQVTMMFWYRQQPGQSLTLIATANQGSEATYESGFVIDKFPISRPNLTFSTLTVSNMSPEDSSIYLCSVRRQGDLAFFGQGTRLTVV.